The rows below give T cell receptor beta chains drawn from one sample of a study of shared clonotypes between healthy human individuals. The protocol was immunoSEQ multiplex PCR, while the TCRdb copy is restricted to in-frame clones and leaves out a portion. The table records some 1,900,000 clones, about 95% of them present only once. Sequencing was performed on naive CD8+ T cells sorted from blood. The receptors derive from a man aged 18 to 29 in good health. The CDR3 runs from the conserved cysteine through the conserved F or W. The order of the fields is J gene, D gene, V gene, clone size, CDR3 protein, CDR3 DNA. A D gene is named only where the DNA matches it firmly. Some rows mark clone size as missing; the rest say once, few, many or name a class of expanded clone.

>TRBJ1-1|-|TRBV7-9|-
CASSLHWTANTEAFF
TGTGCCAGCAGCTTACATTGGACAGCGAACACTGAAGCTTTCTTT
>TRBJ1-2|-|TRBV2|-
CASSPGGPTYGYTF
TGTGCCAGCAGCCCTGGGGGGCCCACCTATGGCTACACCTTC
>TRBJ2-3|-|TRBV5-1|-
CASSDLSYSTDTQYF
TGCGCCAGCAGTGACCTATCCTATAGCACAGATACGCAGTATTTT
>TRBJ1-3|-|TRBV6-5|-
CASSYQTGGNTIYF
TGTGCCAGCAGTTACCAGACAGGAGGAAACACCATATATTTT
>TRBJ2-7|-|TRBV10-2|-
CASSYPGPNEQYF
TGCGCCAGCAGTTACCCGGGACCCAACGAGCAGTACTTC
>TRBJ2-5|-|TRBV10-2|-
CASLPVGYQETQYF
TGCGCCAGCTTACCGGTGGGCTACCAAGAGACCCAGTACTTC
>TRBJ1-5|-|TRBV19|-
CASSMGQGHNQPQHF
TGTGCCAGTAGTATGGGGCAGGGTCACAATCAGCCCCAGCATTTT
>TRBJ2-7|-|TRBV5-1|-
CASSLDPRPLGDEQYF
TGCGCCAGCAGCTTGGATCCGAGACCCCTCGGGGACGAGCAGTACTTC
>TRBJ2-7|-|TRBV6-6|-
CASSGDGGSSYEQYF
TGTGCCAGCAGTGGGGACGGTGGAAGCTCCTACGAGCAGTACTTC
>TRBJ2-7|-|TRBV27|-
CASSFGTGLFYEQYF
TGTGCCAGCAGTTTTGGAACAGGGTTGTTCTACGAGCAGTACTTC
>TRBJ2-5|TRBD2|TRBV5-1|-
CASSGGLAPDQETQYF
TGCGCCAGCAGCGGTGGACTAGCCCCCGATCAAGAGACCCAGTACTTC
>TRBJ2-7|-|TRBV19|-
CASSMVGSYEQYF
TGTGCCAGTAGTATGGTGGGCTCCTACGAGCAGTACTTC
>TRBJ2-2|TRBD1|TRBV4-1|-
CASSHLTGANTGELFF
TGCGCCAGCAGCCACCTGACAGGGGCGAACACCGGGGAGCTGTTTTTT
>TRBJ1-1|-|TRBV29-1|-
CSGTAPTVGAPLWSEAFF
TGCAGCGGCACGGCCCCGACAGTGGGGGCACCACTATGGAGTGAAGCTTTCTTT
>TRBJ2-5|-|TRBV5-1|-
CASSSHSPVQETQYF
TGCGCCAGCAGCTCGCACAGCCCTGTCCAAGAGACCCAGTACTTC
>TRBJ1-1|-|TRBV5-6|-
CASSWAQENTEAFF
TGTGCCAGCAGCTGGGCACAGGAGAACACTGAAGCTTTCTTT
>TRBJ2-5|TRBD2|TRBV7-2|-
CASSPRTSGRVETQYF
TGTGCCAGCAGCCCCCGGACTAGCGGGAGGGTAGAGACCCAGTACTTC
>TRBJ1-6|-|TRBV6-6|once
CASSYSGVAYNSPLHF
TGTGCCAGCAGTTACTCTGGGGTAGCCTATAATTCACCCCTCCACTTT
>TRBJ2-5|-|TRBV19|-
CASSIGGEETQYF
TGTGCCAGTAGTATAGGAGGCGAAGAGACCCAGTACTTC
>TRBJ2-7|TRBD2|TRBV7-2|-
CASSLELAGLYEQYF
TGTGCCAGCAGCTTAGAGCTAGCGGGACTCTACGAGCAGTACTTC
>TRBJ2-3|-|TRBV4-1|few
CASSPFGGEGTDTQYF
TGCGCCAGCAGCCCGTTCGGGGGCGAAGGCACAGATACGCAGTATTTT
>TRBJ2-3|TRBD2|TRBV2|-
CASSVPSSGDNTDTQYF
TGTGCCAGCAGTGTGCCGTCTAGCGGGGACAACACAGATACGCAGTATTTT
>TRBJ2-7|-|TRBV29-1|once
CSIQTRGEQYF
TGCAGCATTCAGACTAGGGGGGAGCAGTACTTC
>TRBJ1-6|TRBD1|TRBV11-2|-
CASSKGQGDSPLHF
TGTGCCAGCAGCAAGGGACAGGGCGACTCACCCCTCCACTTT
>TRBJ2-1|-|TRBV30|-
CAWSVVAGGYNEQFF
TGTGCCTGGAGTGTAGTGGCCGGGGGCTACAATGAGCAGTTCTTC
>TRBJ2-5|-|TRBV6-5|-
CASSYFGIQETQYF
TGTGCCAGCAGTTACTTTGGGATCCAAGAGACCCAGTACTTC
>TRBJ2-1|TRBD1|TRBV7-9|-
CASSLRTGGANEQFF
TGTGCCAGCAGCTTAAGGACAGGGGGGGCCAATGAGCAGTTCTTC
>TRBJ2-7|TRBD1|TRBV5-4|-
CASSPGQGLVEQYF
TGTGCCAGCAGCCCAGGACAGGGATTAGTGGAGCAGTACTTC
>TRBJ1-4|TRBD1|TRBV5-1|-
CASSLQGVEFGTNEKLFF
TGCGCCAGCAGCTTGCAGGGGGTAGAGTTCGGGACTAATGAAAAACTGTTTTTT
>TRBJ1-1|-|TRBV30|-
CAWSPPEAFF
TGTGCCTGGAGCCCCCCTGAAGCTTTCTTT
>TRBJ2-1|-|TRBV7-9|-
CASSPPSHNEQFF
TGTGCCAGCAGCCCCCCTAGCCACAATGAGCAGTTCTTC
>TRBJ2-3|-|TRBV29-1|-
CSVEDSVGARDTQYF
TGCAGCGTTGAAGATTCGGTGGGGGCACGAGATACGCAGTATTTT
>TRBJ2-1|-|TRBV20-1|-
CSAQQGNEQFF
TGCAGTGCTCAACAGGGCAATGAGCAGTTCTTC
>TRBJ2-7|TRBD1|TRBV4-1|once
CASSQEGQGYEQYF
TGCGCCAGCAGCCAAGAGGGACAGGGCTACGAGCAGTACTTC
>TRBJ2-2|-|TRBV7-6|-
CASSLTVGELFF
TGTGCCAGCAGCTTGACGGTCGGGGAGCTGTTTTTT
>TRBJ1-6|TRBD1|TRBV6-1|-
CASSDGTGYPLLHF
TGTGCCAGCAGTGACGGGACAGGGTATCCGCTCCTCCACTTT
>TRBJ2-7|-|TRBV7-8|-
CASSDLFSYEQYF
TGTGCCAGCAGCGACCTATTCTCCTACGAGCAGTACTTC
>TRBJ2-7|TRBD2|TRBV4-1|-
CASSQEPGGYEQYF
TGCGCCAGCAGCCAAGAGCCGGGAGGTTACGAGCAGTACTTC
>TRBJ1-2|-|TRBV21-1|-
CASSNQHREKGYTF
TGTGCCAGCAGCAATCAACACAGGGAGAAGGGCTACACCTTC
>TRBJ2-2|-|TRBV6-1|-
CASSDTEIFGELFF
TGTGCCAGCAGTGACACAGAAATCTTCGGGGAGCTGTTTTTT
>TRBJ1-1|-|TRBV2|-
CASSLDPNTEAFF
TGTGCCAGCAGTCTGGACCCGAACACTGAAGCTTTCTTT
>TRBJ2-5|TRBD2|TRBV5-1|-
CASSIGAGEQETQYF
TGCGCCAGCAGCATTGGAGCGGGGGAACAAGAGACCCAGTACTTC
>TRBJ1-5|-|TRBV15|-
CATSRDVPRGPNQPQHF
TGTGCCACCAGCAGAGATGTTCCGCGGGGACCTAATCAGCCCCAGCATTTT
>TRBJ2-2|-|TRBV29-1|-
CSALGPRGTGELFF
TGCAGCGCCTTGGGACCCCGTGGGACCGGGGAGCTGTTTTTT
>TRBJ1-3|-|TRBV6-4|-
CASSDPRGQKNTIYF
TGTGCCAGCAGTGACCCCCGGGGGCAAAAAAACACCATATATTTT
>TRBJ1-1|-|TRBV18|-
CASSPLRQALGTEAFF
TGTGCCAGCTCACCACTGAGACAGGCCCTGGGGACTGAAGCTTTCTTT
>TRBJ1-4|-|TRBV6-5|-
CASNLNREKLFF
TGTGCCAGCAACTTAAACAGGGAAAAACTGTTTTTT
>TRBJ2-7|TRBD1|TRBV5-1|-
CASSLEAGGGYEQYF
TGCGCCAGCAGCTTGGAGGCAGGGGGCGGCTACGAGCAGTACTTC
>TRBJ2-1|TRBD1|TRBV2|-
CARGTVYNEQFF
TGTGCCAGAGGGACAGTCTACAATGAGCAGTTCTTC
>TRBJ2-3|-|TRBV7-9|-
CASSLVEGDTQYF
TGTGCCAGCAGCTTAGTGGAAGGGGATACGCAGTATTTT
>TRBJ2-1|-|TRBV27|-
CASSLSSGVDSYNEQFF
TGTGCCAGCAGTTTATCGAGTGGCGTGGACTCCTACAATGAGCAGTTCTTC